This passage covers 16 T cell receptor beta chains from one sample sequenced in a study of chemoradiotherapy in HPV16-positive cancers (dated by TCRdb to 2022 to 2024). Receptors were amplified or captured by the immunoSEQ multiplex PCR assay. In TCRdb, the immuneACCESS table is reduced to in-frame sequences with V and J assigned. These tables do not hold every clone; where another copy was compared, an unresolved V gene accounts for under half, and the others remain unexplained. This sample has about 33,000 clones in its table, and about 86% of those were observed once. The ten largest clones represent about 2.1% of the sample. Sequences were derived from blood, sampled from a patient who underwent chemoradiotherapy. Every receptor here comes from a human donor with HPV-associated anogenital cancer.

V usage is TRBV5-1 and J usage is TRBJ1-6; the D is unclear. This CDR3 is 13 amino acids long. Germline CDR1 and CDR2: SGHRS and YFSETQ. V lost 4 bases and J 6 bases, leaving 8 bases between the germline ends. CDR3 in amino acids: CASSVAANSPLHF. For the CDR3, the DNA is TGCGCCAGCAGCGTGGCTGCTAATTCACCCCTCCACTTT.

About this clone itself: At one end, the junction sequence differs from germline, possibly due to a read error. This chain joins TRBV5-1 and TRBJ2-6; D might be TRBD1 (6 bases). This CDR3 has 16 amino acids. Germline CDR1 is SGHRS and CDR2 is YFSETQ. CDR3 amino acids: CASRLGAKSGANVLTF. The DNA of the CDR3 is TGCGCCAGCCGCTTGGGGGCGAAATCTGGGGCCAACGTCCTGACTTTC.

This chain joins TRBV2 and TRBJ1-4; D remains unclear. The CDR3 spans 14 residues. CDR1 is SNHLY and CDR2 is FYNNEI in the germline V gene. With 7 bases removed from V and 0 bases from J, the gap between germline ends came to 9 bases. Here the CDR3 reads CASTSGSTNEKLFF. In nucleotides, the CDR3 is TGTGCCAGCACGTCTGGATCAACTAATGAAAAACTGTTTTTT.

The chain combines TRBV27 with TRBJ1-1, with D uncertain. The CDR3 has 14 amino acids. Trimming took 6 bases from V and 3 from J, leaving 14 bases between them. The germline gives CDR1 MNHEY, CDR2 SMNVEV (reference sequence). The CDR3 coding sequence is TGTGCCAGCAGGCCGTCCGGGGTATACACTGAAGCTTTCTTT. Its protein is CASRPSGVYTEAFF.

V is TRBV12-5 and J is TRBJ1-3; 8 bases align to TRBD1. The germline V gene has CDR1 LGHNT and CDR2 FRNRAP. V shed 2 bases and J 2 bases; nucleotides not matched to a gene: 5. The CDR3 consists of 16 residues. The CDR3 DNA is TGTGCTAGTGGTTTGCCACCGGGACAGGCTGGAAACACCATATATTTT. As protein: CASGLPPGQAGNTIYF.

The chain has TRBV5-5 and TRBJ1-1; 7 nucleotides agree with TRBD1. Germline assignment: CDR1 SGHKS and CDR2 YYEKEE (reference sequence). With 0 bases clipped from V and 4 bases from J, the junction kept 6 bases outside the gene matches. This CDR3 comprises 15 residues. CDR3 residues: CASSLEGAEGTEAFF. CDR3 bases: TGTGCCAGCAGCTTGGAGGGGGCTGAAGGCACTGAAGCTTTCTTT. The full variable domain, with the rest looked up from reference TRBV5-5 and TRBJ1-1, is DAGVTQSPTHLIKTRGQQVTLRCSPISGHKSVSWYQQVLGQGPQFIFQYYEKEERGRGNFPDRFSARQFPNYSSELNVNALLLGDSALYLCASSLEGAEGTEAFFGQGTRLTVV.

This chain links TRBV2 with TRBJ2-5, with unresolved D. Germline assignment: CDR1 SNHLY and CDR2 FYNNEI. The CDR3 runs to 14 residues. Trimming shortened V by 6 bases and J by 5 bases, and 16 bases separated the two germline ends. CDR3 DNA sequence: TGTGCCAGCAGCCCCACTCCGGGTCATGAGACCCAGTACTTC. It is translated as CASSPTPGHETQYF.

The V call is TRBV6-1, the J call TRBJ2-4; D unclear. The CDR3 covers 12 residues. The germline gives CDR1 MNHNS, CDR2 SASEGT. V was trimmed by 0 bases and J by 7 bases, leaving 4 bases between them. The DNA for the CDR3 is TGTGCCAGCAGTGAAGCGCCCAACATTCAGTACTTC. Translation: CASSEAPNIQYF.

This chain links TRBV5-1 with TRBJ1-1, with a tentative D call TRBD1 (6 bases). V was shortened by 0 bases and J by 5 bases, with 11 bases between the two germline ends. The CDR3 consists of 14 residues. Germline V lookup: CDR1 SGHRS, CDR2 YFSETQ. CDR3 loop: CASSLEGGQTEAFF. The CDR3 DNA follows: TGCGCCAGCAGCTTGGAGGGGGGCCAAACTGAAGCTTTCTTT.

In DNA, the CDR3 is TGTGCCAGCAGGTCGGTAGGGGTTTATCAGCCCCAGCATTTT. It codes for CASRSVGVYQPQHF. The chain couples TRBV6-1 to TRBJ1-5; D is perhaps TRBD1 (5 bases). The CDR3 is made up of 14 amino acids. V lost 6 bases to trimming and J lost 5 bases, with 14 bases between them. Per germline, CDR1 MNHNS and CDR2 SASEGT.

The chain couples TRBV19 to TRBJ1-2; D is uncertain. The CDR3 length is 13 residues. Trimming removed 5 bases at V and 8 bases at J, with 15 bases between. The germline V gene encodes CDR1 LNHDA and CDR2 SQIVND (reference sequence). CDR3 DNA sequence: TGTGCCAGTAGTCTTCTCGACACCCGAGGCTACACCTTC. This codes for CASSLLDTRGYTF.

The gene calls are TRBV21-1 and TRBJ2-7; the D call TRBD2 from the table was never checked on the DNA. TRBV21-1 has pseudogene status. CDR3 size: 14 residues. The CDR3 loop is CASSSRGTTYEQYF. DNA of the CDR3: TGTGCCAGCAGCTCGCGGGGGACTACCTACGAGCAGTACTTC.

The V gene is TRBV19, the J gene TRBJ1-5, with D possibly matching TRBD1 (5 bases). This CDR3 is built from 12 residues. Germline V gene lookup returns CDR1 LNHDA and CDR2 SQIVND (reference sequence). With 11 bases removed from V and 3 bases from J, the gap between germline ends came to 11 bases. DNA of the CDR3: TGTGCCTCCCGGGGGACCAATCAGCCCCAGCATTTT. Translation gives CASRGTNQPQHF.

The rearrangement uses TRBV4-3 and TRBJ2-1, with D hard to call. From germline, CDR1 is LGHNA and CDR2 YSLEER. V was clipped by 0 bases and J by 6 bases, with 9 bases between them. This CDR3 comprises 14 residues. This CDR3 is CASSQDWGFNEQFF. CDR3 nucleotide sequence: TGCGCCAGCAGCCAAGATTGGGGTTTCAATGAGCAGTTCTTC.

The chain couples TRBV28 to TRBJ1-4; D unclear. The CDR3 spans 14 residues. V was clipped by 5 bases and J by 6 bases, with 13 bases between them. The V gene's germline CDR1 is MDHEN and CDR2 SYDVKM. CDR3 protein: CASSVPGSDEKLFF. The CDR3 nucleotides are TGTGCCAGCAGTGTACCGGGTTCCGATGAAAAACTGTTTTTT.

The chain employs TRBV4-2 and TRBJ2-3, with unresolved D. The length of the CDR3 is 12 residues. CDR1 and CDR2 from the germline V gene are LGHNA and YNFKEQ. Between the trimmed V and J ends, which lost 0 bases and 6 bases, there was a span of 4 bases. CDR3 sequence: CASSQDTDTQYF. CDR3 in DNA: TGTGCCAGCAGCCAAGATACGGATACGCAGTATTTT.